These 2 T cell receptor beta chains came from one sample sequenced in a study of OX40 agonist ivuxolimab in advanced cancers. Clones were read by immunoSEQ multiplex PCR, and TCRdb kept only the in-frame ones, dropping some. The table has some 54,000 clones, 80% seen once; the top ten hold around 4.6%. The sample was CD4+ or CD8+ T cells sorted from blood, taken in a trial of the OX40 agonist ivuxolimab. Receptors were obtained from an adult with an advanced solid tumor such as melanoma, head and neck, liver or kidney cancer.

The chain uses TRBV27 and TRBJ2-2, with TRBD2 as a possible D gene (5 bases). Germline CDR1 is MNHEY and CDR2 is SMNVEV (reference sequence). V was shortened by 6 bases and J by 7 bases, with 12 bases between the two germline ends. The CDR3 runs 13 residues. The CDR3 region has the DNA TGTGCCAGCAGACCTACCCGGGGCGGGGAGCTGTTTTTT. It codes for CASRPTRGGELFF.

This clone was picked up a small number of times. The genes are TRBV7-2 and TRBJ1-4; tentative D call: TRBD1 (5 bases). Germline CDR1 reads SGHTA; CDR2 reads FQGNSA. This CDR3 is built from 15 residues. V dropped 3 bases and J dropped 4 bases, with 12 bases sitting between them. The CDR3 reads CASSFRRGNNEKLFF. The CDR3 DNA sequence: TGTGCCAGCAGCTTCAGGAGGGGCAATAATGAAAAACTGTTTTTT.